One sample yielded the 32 T cell receptor beta chains listed below, sequenced in a study of T cell repertoires in cytomegalovirus infection. Each CDR3 protein gets one entry after TCRdb re-called the reads with MiXCR. The sample includes over 300,000 distinct CDR3 sequences, more than 8% of them seen just once. The sequencing input was PBMCs. The receptors come from a human donor in good health (CMV status not recorded). Some clones in this sample may be carry-over from other donors' samples.

The chain's CDR3 is CASSSHRGLGTDTQYF. Here the CDR3 DNA reads TGTGCCAGCAGTTCCCACAGGGGGCTAGGCACAGATACGCAGTATTTT. This chain uses TRBV12-3 or TRBV12-4 with TRBJ2-3, with TRBD1 identical over 9 bases. CDR3 length: 16 residues. J was trimmed by 1 base and V by 4 bases; bases with no gene match: 6.

This clonotype was seen at least ten times. V and J are TRBV7-2 and TRBJ1-1, with TRBD1 identical over 8 bases. Trimming cost V 6 bases and J 1 base; bases outside gene matches: 7. The germline gives CDR1 SGHTA, CDR2 FQGNSA. The CDR3 runs to 15 residues. CDR3 sequence (DNA): TGTGCCAGCAGTCCCCCGACAGGGGAGAACACTGAAGCTTTCTTT. Protein: CASSPPTGENTEAFF.

This clonotype came up many times. The genes are TRBV6-6 and TRBJ2-3; 8 nucleotides align to TRBD2. CDR3 size: 15 residues. Losses at the gene ends were 6 bases for V and 7 bases for J; bases not matched to a gene: 12. The germline V gene encodes CDR1 MNHNY and CDR2 SVGAGI (reference sequence). The CDR3 region is CASRLRREAPHTQYF. In nucleotides, the CDR3 is TGTGCCAGCAGACTCCGGCGGGAGGCCCCTCATACGCAGTATTTT.

In this sample, this clonotype turned up many times. The chain joins TRBV20-1 to TRBJ2-3; 10 bases are a match to TRBD2. J was trimmed by 7 bases and V by 2 bases; bases with no gene match: 3. The V gene's germline CDR1 is DFQATT and CDR2 SNEGSKA (reference sequence). The CDR3 contains 13 residues. The CDR3 DNA follows: TGCAGTGCTAGACTAGCGGGAGCGTATACGCAGTATTTT. It yields the protein CSARLAGAYTQYF.

The chain carries TRBV20-1 and TRBJ2-2, with 15 bases fitting TRBD2. The CDR3 spans 16 residues. Germline V CDR1 and CDR2: DFQATT, SNEGSKA (reference sequence). Here the CDR3 reads CAKGTSGRRNTGELFF. Here the CDR3 DNA reads TGCGCAAAGGGGACTAGCGGGAGGAGGAATACCGGGGAGCTGTTTTTT.

Remarks on this clonotype: The junction differs from germline at one of its ends, possibly a read error. V gene TRBV15 combines with J gene TRBJ1-4; D gene ambiguous. The CDR3 is made up of 15 amino acids. The germline CDR1 and CDR2 sequences are LNHNV and YYDKDF (reference sequence). CDR3 sequence (DNA): TGTGTCACCAGCAGAGTCCTGAGGGTTGATGAAAAACTGTTTTTT. Its translation is CVTSRVLRVDEKLFF.

This clonotype was recorded at least ten times. The chain joins TRBV6-1 to TRBJ2-1; no firm D call. This CDR3 has 13 residues. CDR1 and CDR2 (germline): MNHNS, SASEGT. The V end lost 2 bases, the J end lost 6 bases, and 8 bases lay between the germline ends. In DNA, the CDR3 is TGTGCCAGCAGTGAATTTGGGTTCAATGAGCAGTTCTTC. Residues: CASSEFGFNEQFF.

This clonotype was counted between two and nine times. V is TRBV20-1 and J is TRBJ1-5; a weak D match, TRBD1 (5 bases). Trimming cost V 6 bases and J 6 bases, with 21 bases left between them. The CDR3 is 15 amino acids. From germline, CDR1 is DFQATT and CDR2 SNEGSKA (reference sequence). The CDR3 sequence: CSAQLLGEAGQPQHF. The DNA for the CDR3 is TGCAGTGCCCAACTTCTAGGGGAGGCGGGTCAGCCCCAGCATTTT.

A few counts support this clonotype. V is TRBV24-1 and J is TRBJ1-1; TRBD1 aligns across 7 bases. Per the germline V gene, CDR1 is KGHDR and CDR2 is SFDVKD. V lost 12 bases to trimming and J lost 2 bases; unmatched junction nucleotides: 8. This CDR3 has 13 residues. The CDR3 region has the DNA TGTGCCGTCGAGGGGGCGCGAAACACTGAAGCTTTCTTT. Its translation: CAVEGARNTEAFF.

The chain uses TRBV20-1 and TRBJ2-6; D gene ambiguous. V was pared by 3 bases and J by 0 bases, with 6 bases between. This CDR3 contains 14 residues. Germline CDR1 reads DFQATT; CDR2 reads SNEGSKA (reference sequence). The DNA for the CDR3 is TGCAGTGCTAGTCCGAGCTCTGGGGCCAACGTCCTGACTTTC. As protein: CSASPSSGANVLTF.

This clonotype was detected a few times. The rearrangement links TRBV20-1 to TRBJ2-7, with TRBD1 identical over 8 bases. Per the germline V gene, CDR1 is DFQATT and CDR2 is SNEGSKA (reference sequence). This CDR3 contains 12 residues. The J segment lost 5 bases and the V segment lost 6 bases, leaving 6 bases of the junction unmatched. CDR3 coding DNA: TGCAGTGCAAACGGACAGGGTGACGAGCAGTACTTC. Amino acid sequence: CSANGQGDEQYF.

This clonotype has a count of ten or more. V is TRBV5-4 and J is TRBJ2-3; perhaps TRBD1 as D (7 bases). The CDR3 spans 15 residues. Trimming left V 4 bases short and J 6 bases short, with 18 bases between. Germline V gene data show CDR1 as SGHNT and CDR2 as YYREEE (reference sequence). CDR3 bases: TGTGCCAGCAGCAGCACAGGGGATCGGGGGGATACGCAGTATTTT. This translates into CASSSTGDRGDTQYF.

This clonotype was counted a few times. The chain has TRBV28 and TRBJ2-2; 8 bases fit TRBD2. Looked up from germline, CDR1 is MDHEN and CDR2 is SYDVKM. The ends lost 5 bases at V and 6 bases at J; junction bases unmatched: 5. The CDR3 is made up of 14 amino acids. In DNA form, the CDR3 reads TGTGCCAGCAGTCCCGGGACTAGATCCGGGGAGCTGTTTTTT. Translating gives CASSPGTRSGELFF. Combining the CDR3 with reference TRBV28 and TRBJ2-2 gives the whole variable domain DVKVTQSSRYLVKRTGEKVFLECVQDMDHENMFWYRQDPGLGLRLIYFSYDVKMKEKGDIPEGYSVSREKKERFSLILESASTNQTSMYLCASSPGTRSGELFFGEGSRLTVL.

The chain links TRBV27 to TRBJ2-1, with 8 bases aligning to TRBD2. Trimming cost V 3 bases and J 5 bases; bases outside gene matches: 12. Germline CDR1 and CDR2: MNHEY and SMNVEV (reference sequence). The CDR3 totals 17 residues. As DNA, the CDR3 is TGTGCCAGCAGTTTCCCCCCGGGACTAGGGGCCCACAATGAGCAGTTCTTC. This sequence encodes CASSFPPGLGAHNEQFF.

This clonotype was seen at least ten times. The chain links TRBV7-2 to TRBJ2-7, with D perhaps matching TRBD2 (7 bases). CDR3 length: 13 amino acids. Germline CDR1 is SGHTA and CDR2 is FQGNSA. V was trimmed by 4 bases and J by 5 bases, leaving 12 bases between them. CDR3 sequence reads: CASSWGGRNEQYF. The CDR3 DNA follows: TGTGCCAGCAGCTGGGGGGGGCGCAACGAGCAGTACTTC.

This sequence joins TRBV7-9 and TRBJ1-5, with TRBD1 as a possible D gene (5 bases). The CDR3 has 15 residues. Trimming stripped 5 bases from V and 0 bases from J, with 11 bases between. Germline CDR1 SEHNR, CDR2 FQNEAQ (reference sequence). The CDR3 loop reads CASSRNQGSNQPQHF. The CDR3 bases are TGTGCCAGCAGCCGAAATCAGGGTAGCAATCAGCCCCAGCATTTT.

This clonotype was picked up many times. This chain links TRBV7-2 with TRBJ1-3; weak D call: TRBD1 (6 bases). The CDR3 sequence is 16 residues long. Germline V gives CDR1 SGHTA, CDR2 FQGNSA. V lost 6 bases and J 0 bases, leaving 15 bases between the germline ends. The CDR3 coding sequence is TGTGCCAGCAGACCCCGGGACACCTACTCTGGAAACACCATATATTTT. It specifies CASRPRDTYSGNTIYF.

This clonotype came up many times. The genes are TRBV20-1 and TRBJ2-1, with TRBD1 matching 10 bases. The germline V gene encodes CDR1 DFQATT and CDR2 SNEGSKA (reference sequence). Trimming removed 2 bases from V and 7 bases from J; junction bases left unmatched: 8. This CDR3 region has 15 residues. CDR3 amino acids: CSARPGTGVQNEQFF. CDR3 nucleotide sequence: TGCAGTGCTAGACCCGGGACAGGGGTACAAAATGAGCAGTTCTTC.

This clonotype occurred once. This chain joins TRBV25-1 and TRBJ1-1; perhaps TRBD1 as D (6 bases). CDR1 is MGHDK, CDR2 SYGVNS, per germline. V lost 1 base to trimming and J lost 0 bases, with 12 bases between them. The CDR3 consists of 16 residues. This CDR3 reads CASSEWDTYMNTEAFF. CDR3 DNA sequence: TGTGCCAGCAGTGAATGGGACACTTACATGAACACTGAAGCTTTCTTT.

The chain employs TRBV7-9 and TRBJ2-1; unclear D gene. Germline-derived CDR1 and CDR2 are SEHNR and FQNEAQ (reference sequence). Trimming shortened V by 2 bases and J by 1 base, and 21 bases separated the two germline ends. The CDR3 sequence is 19 residues long. The CDR3 nucleotides are TGTGCCAGCAGCTTAAAGTCCCGGGCGTTAGAAATTTCCTACAATGAGCAGTTCTTC. Translated, it gives CASSLKSRALEISYNEQFF. Full variable domain (rest looked up from reference TRBV7-9 and TRBJ2-1): DTGVSQNPRHKITKRGQNVTFRCDPISEHNRLYWYRQTLGQGPEFLTYFQNEAQLEKSRLLSDRFSAERPKGSFSTLEIQRTEQGDSAMYLCASSLKSRALEISYNEQFFGPGTRLTVL.

This clonotype was seen only a few times. The chain has TRBV12-3 or TRBV12-4 and TRBJ2-7, with 9 bases that match TRBD2. After removal of 1 base from V and 7 bases from J, the junction contained 8 bases not matched to a gene. CDR3 length: 15 residues. CDR3 coding DNA: TGTGCCAGCAGTTTAGAAGTAGCGGGGGCAGGGGAGCAGTACTTC. As protein: CASSLEVAGAGEQYF.

This clonotype was seen repeatedly, ten times or more. This chain links TRBV27 with TRBJ2-1, with 10 bases lining up with TRBD2. The J segment lost 5 bases and the V segment lost 6 bases, leaving 10 bases of the junction unmatched. CDR1 and CDR2 from the germline V gene are MNHEY and SMNVEV (reference sequence). There are 16 residues in the CDR3. The CDR3 loop reads CASRDTPGLAHNEQFF. DNA of the CDR3: TGTGCCAGCAGAGACACGCCGGGACTAGCGCACAATGAGCAGTTCTTC.

The rearrangement uses TRBV27 and TRBJ2-7, with D unresolved. The CDR3 length is 13 residues. Germline values: CDR1 MNHEY, CDR2 SMNVEV (reference sequence). V was clipped by 1 base and J by 0 bases, with 4 bases between them. The CDR3 nucleotides read TGTGCCAGCAGTTTATTTAGCTCCTACGAGCAGTACTTC. Its translation is CASSLFSSYEQYF.

The chain employs TRBV4-1 and TRBJ2-5, with D possibly being TRBD2 (5 bases). Per the germline V gene, CDR1 is MGHRA and CDR2 is YSYEKL. The CDR3 is 11 amino acids. V shed 7 bases and J shed 7 bases, with 10 bases lying between them. The CDR3 sequence: CASTSGVTQYF. The DNA for the CDR3 is TGCGCCAGCACTTCCGGGGTGACCCAGTACTTC.

This clonotype occurred many times. This sequence joins TRBV6-6 and TRBJ2-1, with 8 bases identical to TRBD1. Germline CDR1 MNHNY, CDR2 SVGAGI (reference sequence). The CDR3 length is 14 residues. V was pared by 8 bases and J by 4 bases, with 7 bases of the junction left unmatched. DNA for the CDR3: TGTGCCAGCTACAGGGGGATTAATTACAATGAGCAGTTCTTC. Its protein product is CASYRGINYNEQFF.

This clonotype was counted only a few times. The chain employs TRBV7-2 and TRBJ2-1; 8 positions match TRBD2. The CDR3 spans 15 residues. V lost 1 base to trimming and J lost 5 bases; unmatched junction nucleotides: 4. CDR1 is SGHTA and CDR2 is FQGNSA in the germline V gene. CDR3 DNA: TGTGCCAGCAGCTTAGACCGGGGGGGGCACAATGAGCAGTTCTTC. It encodes CASSLDRGGHNEQFF. The variable domain in full, completed from reference TRBV7-2 and TRBJ2-1, reads GAGVSQSPSNKVTEKGKDVELRCDPISGHTALYWYRQSLGQGLEFLIYFQGNSAPDKSGLPSDRFSAERTGGSVSTLTIQRTQQEDSAVYLCASSLDRGGHNEQFFGPGTRLTVL.

This clonotype was observed a few times. The gene calls are TRBV7-6 and TRBJ2-2; tentatively, D is TRBD2 (5 bases). CDR3 size: 13 residues. The V end was cut by 6 bases, the J end by 2 bases, with 7 bases between. Germline V gene sequence: CDR1 SGHVS, CDR2 FNYEAQ. The CDR3 coding sequence is TGTGCCAGCAGAGCGGTTAACACCGGGGAGCTGTTTTTT. This codes for CASRAVNTGELFF.

The gene calls are TRBV7-6 and TRBJ2-1, with TRBD2 identical over 8 bases. The CDR3 consists of 15 residues. V gave up 1 base and J gave up 8 bases; unmatched junction bases: 7. CDR1 and CDR2 (germline): SGHVS, FNYEAQ. CDR3 sequence: CASSLGAGGFDEQFF. The CDR3 DNA sequence: TGTGCCAGCAGCTTAGGTGCGGGGGGCTTCGATGAGCAGTTCTTC.

The chain is built from TRBV12-3 or TRBV12-4 and TRBJ1-2; 9 bases line up with TRBD1. The ends lost 6 bases at V and 6 bases at J; junction bases unmatched: 11. The CDR3 runs 15 residues. The CDR3 DNA is TGTGCCAGCAGCTTGAAATCCGGGACAGGGAATGGCTACACCTTC. Amino acid sequence: CASSLKSGTGNGYTF.

This chain joins TRBV10-3 and TRBJ1-3; D might be TRBD1 (6 bases). The CDR3 is 14 residues long. Per germline, CDR1 ENHRY and CDR2 SYGVKD. Trimming took off 8 bases at V and 0 bases at J, with 11 bases between the two ends. The CDR3 DNA is TGTGCCATCGGGGGCCCCGACTCTGGAAACACCATATATTTT. As protein: CAIGGPDSGNTIYF.

At least ten counts were recorded for this clonotype. This chain connects TRBV7-2 to TRBJ2-1, with TRBD2 identical over 13 bases. The junction had 6 bases not matched to a gene; V was cut back by 3 bases and J by 7 bases. Germline V CDR1 and CDR2: SGHTA, FQGNSA. This CDR3 is built from 16 residues. CDR3 in DNA: TGTGCCAGCAGCTTTGAGGGGACTAGCGGGATAAATGAGCAGTTCTTC. Amino acid sequence: CASSFEGTSGINEQFF.

This sequence joins TRBV7-2 and TRBJ1-6; D uncertain. The CDR3 is 14 residues long. V was shortened by 5 bases and J by 7 bases, with 12 bases between the two germline ends. Germline assignment: CDR1 SGHTA and CDR2 FQGNSA. The CDR3 here is CASSPYRGNSPLHF. The CDR3 nucleotides are TGTGCCAGCAGCCCTTACCGCGGAAATTCACCCCTCCACTTT.